This T cell receptor beta chain was retrieved from a study of shared clonotypes between healthy human individuals. As for the study in general: Three plates each covered CD4 naive and memory; CD8 naive two, CD8 memory one. Study results and limitations: Shared clonotypes: roughly 4.7% naive CD4, approximately 3.4% naive CD8, about 2.2% memory CD4, about 0.4% memory CD8. Memory subsets had estimated richness that was generally smaller than that of naive subsets. Read depth was anticipated to influence clonotype sharing among donors.

Germline loops: CDR1 MNHEY, CDR2 SVGAGI. CDR3 length equals 12 residues. The V end was cut by 6 bases, the J end by 5 bases, with 8 bases between. Points on this clone: What it binds is unknown.

Profiling relied on immunoSEQ multiplex PCR, and the TCRdb table lists in-frame clones only, not all of them. The table shows 1.6 million or so clones, with roughly 97% occurring only once. Sequences were obtained from naive CD4+ T cells sorted from blood. Subset defined: CD45RA+ positively selected. The clonotype comes from a man younger than 40 in good health. The V and J genes are TRBV6-5 and TRBJ1-5; D possibly corresponds to TRBD1 (6 bases). The CDR3 coding sequence is TGTGCCAGCAGACACAGGGATCAGCCCCAGCATTTT. Translated, it gives CASRHRDQPQHF.